This TCR beta chain emerged from a study of regulatory T cells in long-lasting Graves disease. Only one count was recorded for this clonotype. Time point noted: newly diagnosed GD, antithyroid drugs for less than 3 months. PBMC RNA served as the TCR library source. Looked up from germline, CDR1 is WNHNN and CDR2 is SYGVQD (reference sequence). The CDR3 covers 11 residues. The V end was cut by 3 bases, the J end by 10 bases, with 6 bases between. Building the TCR beta libraries relied on iRepertoire HTBI primers, and CDR3 regions underwent Arm-PCR. MiXCR, run by TCRdb on the multiplex PCR reads, gives a single entry per CDR3 protein. The sample lists about 470,000 distinct CDR3 sequences, about 15% occurring once. In addition, the sample was reused for a study of T cells in Graves' hyperthyroidism and ophthalmopathy.

The chain employs TRBV10-1 and TRBJ2-2; D gene uncertain. This TCR was sampled from a woman in her thirties with Graves disease. The sequencing used peripheral blood mononuclear cells (PBMCs), collected at new diagnosis, from a patient treated with antithyroid drugs. The CDR3 spells CASSEGMELFF. For the CDR3, the DNA is TGCGCCAGCAGTGAAGGGATGGAGCTGTTTTTT.